What follows are 7 T cell receptor beta chains derived from one specimen sequenced in a study of T cell changes during pregnancy in multiple sclerosis. The data were produced by immunoSEQ multiplex PCR, yet TCRdb's version contains in-frame clones alone and is incomplete. Among roughly 49,000 clones listed, about 90% were seen once. The material was peripheral blood, obtained in the first trimester of pregnancy. The receptors were sampled from a female donor in good health, enrolled as a control in a pregnancy study.

Comments on this clone: Other DNA sequences in this specimen translate into the identical CDR3. The chain has TRBV5-1 and TRBJ2-3, with 12 bases identical to TRBD2. Germline V lookup: CDR1 SGHRS, CDR2 YFSETQ. Losses at the gene ends were 0 bases for V and 6 bases for J; bases not matched to a gene: 2. The CDR3 sequence is 15 residues long. CDR3 in DNA: TGCGCCAGCAGCTTGGGACTAGCGGGGGCTGATACGCAGTATTTT. Translating it yields CASSLGLAGADTQYF.

This sequence joins TRBV28 and TRBJ2-5, with a possible D match to TRBD2 (6 bases). The CDR3 has 15 amino acids. V lost 5 bases, J lost 4 bases, and 17 bases lay in between. Germline CDR1 reads MDHEN; CDR2 reads SYDVKM. Here the CDR3 reads CASSPPTSRGETQYF. In nucleotides, the CDR3 is TGTGCCAGCAGTCCCCCGACTAGTCGAGGAGAGACCCAGTACTTC.

Sample share makes this clone medium-sized. The chain has TRBV28 and TRBJ2-1, with a tentative D call TRBD2 (5 bases). Germline V gene lookup returns CDR1 MDHEN and CDR2 SYDVKM. Trimming cost V 5 bases and J 7 bases, with 15 bases left between them. The CDR3 covers 14 residues. Here the CDR3 reads CASSRSGEINEQFF. Here the CDR3 DNA reads TGTGCCAGCAGTCGCAGCGGTGAAATAAATGAGCAGTTCTTC.

The CDR3 nucleotides are TGTGCCATCAGGGGGACAGGGGGCGCGGATGGCTACACCTTC. This gives the protein CAIRGTGGADGYTF. V and J are TRBV10-3 and TRBJ1-2; the match to TRBD1 covers 12 bases. The germline V gene has CDR1 ENHRY and CDR2 SYGVKD. With V trimmed by 6 bases and J by 6 bases, 5 bases remained unmatched. There are 14 residues in the CDR3.

The chain links TRBV5-4 to TRBJ2-1; 7 nucleotides align to TRBD2. V dropped 4 bases and J dropped 2; count of bases not matched to a gene: 3. CDR1 is SGHNT, CDR2 YYREEE, per germline (reference sequence). This CDR3 has 14 residues. The CDR3 spells CASSRGRPYNEQFF. The CDR3 coding sequence is TGTGCCAGCAGCCGCGGGAGACCCTACAATGAGCAGTTCTTC.

The V call is TRBV10-3, the J call TRBJ1-3, with 8 bases fitting TRBD1. Unmatched junction bases numbered 5, after V lost 7 bases and J lost 0 bases. The CDR3 consists of 15 residues. Germline V gene sequence: CDR1 ENHRY, CDR2 SYGVKD. CDR3 sequence reads: CAINRGGLSGNTIYF. The DNA of the CDR3 is TGTGCCATCAACAGGGGGGGGCTCTCTGGAAACACCATATATTTT.

V gene TRBV2 combines with J gene TRBJ2-1, with 12 bases matching TRBD2. After removal of 5 bases from V and 10 bases from J, the junction contained 9 bases not matched to a gene. The CDR3 loop spans 15 amino acids. In germline, CDR1 is SNHLY, CDR2 FYNNEI. The CDR3, as DNA: TGTGCCAGCAGTCTAGCGGGAGGGCCGGGAGAAGAGCAGTTCTTC. Amino acid sequence: CASSLAGGPGEEQFF.